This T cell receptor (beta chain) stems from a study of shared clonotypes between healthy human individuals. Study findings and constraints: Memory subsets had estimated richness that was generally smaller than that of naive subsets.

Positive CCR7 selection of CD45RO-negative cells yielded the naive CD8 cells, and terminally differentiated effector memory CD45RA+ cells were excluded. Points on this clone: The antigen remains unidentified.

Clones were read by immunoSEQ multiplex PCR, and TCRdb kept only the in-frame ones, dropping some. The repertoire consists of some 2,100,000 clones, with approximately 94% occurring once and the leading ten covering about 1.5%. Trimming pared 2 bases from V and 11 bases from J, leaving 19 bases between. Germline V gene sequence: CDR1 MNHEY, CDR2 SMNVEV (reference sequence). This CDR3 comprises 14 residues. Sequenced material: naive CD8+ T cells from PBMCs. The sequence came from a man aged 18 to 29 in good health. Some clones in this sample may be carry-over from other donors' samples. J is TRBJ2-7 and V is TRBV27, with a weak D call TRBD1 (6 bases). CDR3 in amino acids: CASSLIGAGAQEYF. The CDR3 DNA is TGTGCCAGCAGTTTAATTGGGGCAGGGGCGCAGGAGTACTTC.